This T cell receptor (beta chain) was observed in a study of OX40 agonist ivuxolimab in advanced cancers. Points from the study as a whole: The work left the antigen specificity of expanded peripheral T cells undetermined.

Here immunoSEQ multiplex PCR was the method, and the copy in TCRdb shows in-frame clones only, minus some. The data contain fewer than 80,000 clones, 89% of them seen just once; the ten biggest clones take up 4%. With respect to this clone: Its antigen is not identified.

This TCR was sampled from an adult with an advanced solid tumor such as melanoma, head and neck, liver or kidney cancer. The sequenced sample was CD4+ or CD8+ T cells sorted from blood, obtained in a trial of the OX40 agonist ivuxolimab.

CDR3: CASSPQGGLPNYGYTF. The DNA of the CDR3 is TGTGCCAGCAGCCCCCAGGGGGGATTGCCTAACTATGGCTACACCTTC. The chain recombines TRBV7-6 with TRBJ1-2, with 7 positions matching TRBD1. The CDR3 runs 16 residues. Losses at the gene ends were 5 bases for V and 0 bases for J; bases not matched to a gene: 9. CDR1 SGHVS and CDR2 FNYEAQ come from the germline V gene.